This is a list of T cell receptor beta chains from one sample in a study of T-cell memory formation after mild COVID-19. One entry per CDR3 protein, called by TCRdb with MiXCR from the 5' RACE reads. The sample holds 250,000 to 300,000 distinct CDR3 sequences, around 17% seen once. Sequences were obtained from PBMCs or a T cell subset sorted from them (not recorded which). All receptors come from a man aged 18-30 years who had mild COVID-19 (a few samples of this study predate the infection). Cell type and time point are not known. Each CDR3 is given with its conserved first and last residue. Each record gives: clone size, J gene, V gene, D gene, CDR3 DNA, CDR3 protein. The D gene is left open where the match is weak. Expanded clones get a size class; other rows say once, few or many, or leave the size out.

clone_size: -; j_call: TRBJ1-6; v_call: TRBV27; d_call: -; cdr3_nt: TGTGCCAGCAGATCGAATGAGGGTTCACCCCTCCACTTT; cdr3_aa: CASRSNEGSPLHF
clone_size: -; j_call: TRBJ2-5; v_call: TRBV29-1; d_call: -; cdr3_nt: TGCAGCGTTAGAACGGGGGTGGGTGAGACCCAGTACTTC; cdr3_aa: CSVRTGVGETQYF
clone_size: -; j_call: TRBJ1-2; v_call: TRBV7-2; d_call: -; cdr3_nt: TGTGCCAGCAGCTCGCCGGGGGTCGGCATCTATGGCTACACCTTC; cdr3_aa: CASSSPGVGIYGYTF
clone_size: many; j_call: TRBJ1-1; v_call: TRBV5-1; d_call: -; cdr3_nt: TGCGCCAGCAGCCGAGACGGGGGGCTGAGCACTGAAGCTTTCTTT; cdr3_aa: CASSRDGGLSTEAFF
clone_size: few; j_call: TRBJ2-1; v_call: TRBV12-5; d_call: TRBD2; cdr3_nt: TGTGCTAGTGGCCCCCGGGGTAGCGGGGGGGCCGTGACTTACAATGAGCAGTTCTTC; cdr3_aa: CASGPRGSGGAVTYNEQFF
clone_size: -; j_call: TRBJ1-6; v_call: TRBV10-3; d_call: -; cdr3_nt: TGTGCCACCTCTCACCAGGGGCCGCAGGGGTATAATTCACCCCTCCACTTT; cdr3_aa: CATSHQGPQGYNSPLHF
clone_size: once; j_call: TRBJ2-2; v_call: TRBV5-6; d_call: -; cdr3_nt: TGTGCCAGCAGCTTTCCAGGGGTTGGCTCCCGGGAGCTGTTTTTT; cdr3_aa: CASSFPGVGSRELFF
clone_size: few; j_call: TRBJ1-1; v_call: TRBV5-1; d_call: -; cdr3_nt: TGCGCCAGCAGCCAGGAGGGGAAAACCGAAGCTTTCTTT; cdr3_aa: CASSQEGKTEAFF
clone_size: -; j_call: TRBJ1-6; v_call: TRBV3-1; d_call: -; cdr3_nt: TGTGCCAGCAGCCAAGATCGAGGGCAGGGGTTTAATTCACCCCTCCACTTT; cdr3_aa: CASSQDRGQGFNSPLHF
clone_size: few; j_call: TRBJ2-1; v_call: TRBV20-1; d_call: -; cdr3_nt: TGCAGTGCAGCGGACGGGGGTCGGGGTGAGCAGTTCTTC; cdr3_aa: CSAADGGRGEQFF
clone_size: -; j_call: TRBJ2-5; v_call: TRBV4-1; d_call: -; cdr3_nt: TGCGCCAGCAGCCAAGGGACTGACTTTATAGAGACCCAGTACTTC; cdr3_aa: CASSQGTDFIETQYF
clone_size: -; j_call: TRBJ2-6; v_call: TRBV7-2; d_call: -; cdr3_nt: TGTGCCAGTTTCTTCTCTGGGGCCAACGTCCTGACTTTC; cdr3_aa: CASFFSGANVLTF
clone_size: few; j_call: TRBJ2-7; v_call: TRBV29-1; d_call: -; cdr3_nt: TGCAGCGTTGAAGCTGATCCGGACGAGCAGTACTTC; cdr3_aa: CSVEADPDEQYF
clone_size: few; j_call: TRBJ1-5; v_call: TRBV7-2; d_call: -; cdr3_nt: TGTGCCAGCAGCTTAGCGAGGGGGAATGACAGGCACCCCCAGCATTTT; cdr3_aa: CASSLARGNDRHPQHF
clone_size: few; j_call: TRBJ1-2; v_call: TRBV20-1; d_call: TRBD1; cdr3_nt: TGCAGTGCTGTTCCAGGGGGAAGTGGCTACACCTTC; cdr3_aa: CSAVPGGSGYTF
clone_size: -; j_call: TRBJ2-3; v_call: TRBV7-9; d_call: TRBD2; cdr3_nt: TGTGCCAGCAGCTTGGGGACTAGCGGGGGAGTCACAGATACGCAGTATTTT; cdr3_aa: CASSLGTSGGVTDTQYF
clone_size: few; j_call: TRBJ2-6; v_call: TRBV5-6; d_call: TRBD1; cdr3_nt: TGTGCCAGCAGCTCCAGGGACAGGCCTGTCTCTGGGGCCAACGTCCTGACTTTC; cdr3_aa: CASSSRDRPVSGANVLTF
clone_size: -; j_call: TRBJ1-1; v_call: TRBV24-1; d_call: TRBD1; cdr3_nt: TGTGCCACCAGTGATTTGTGGGCAGGGGGCACTGAAGCTTTCTTT; cdr3_aa: CATSDLWAGGTEAFF
clone_size: -; j_call: TRBJ2-1; v_call: TRBV10-2; d_call: TRBD2; cdr3_nt: TGCGCCAGCAGTCTTTATCTAGCGGGGGCCCTCAATGAGCAGTTCTTC; cdr3_aa: CASSLYLAGALNEQFF
clone_size: -; j_call: TRBJ2-7; v_call: TRBV18; d_call: -; cdr3_nt: TGTGCCAGCTCACCACGCGAATACGAGCAGTACTTC; cdr3_aa: CASSPREYEQYF
clone_size: few; j_call: TRBJ2-1; v_call: TRBV3-1; d_call: TRBD2; cdr3_nt: TGTGCCAGCAGTCATCCCCAGGTGGTAGCGGGGGCCTACAATGAGCAGTTCTTC; cdr3_aa: CASSHPQVVAGAYNEQFF
clone_size: -; j_call: TRBJ2-1; v_call: TRBV6-2/TRBV6-3; d_call: TRBD1; cdr3_nt: TGTGCCAGCAGCCGCGGGACAGGGGGAAATGAGCAGTTCTTC; cdr3_aa: CASSRGTGGNEQFF
clone_size: few; j_call: TRBJ1-5; v_call: TRBV7-2; d_call: -; cdr3_nt: TGTGCCAGCAGCTTATCCCCTCATAGCAATCAGCCCCAGCATTTT; cdr3_aa: CASSLSPHSNQPQHF
clone_size: -; j_call: TRBJ1-2; v_call: TRBV27; d_call: -; cdr3_nt: TGTGCCAGCAGTTTCGGGGCAGGGACTGGCGGCTACACCTTC; cdr3_aa: CASSFGAGTGGYTF
clone_size: -; j_call: TRBJ1-1; v_call: TRBV7-8; d_call: TRBD1; cdr3_nt: TGTGCCAGCAGCCGGACCGGGACAGGGGTAGCGGGCACTGAAGCTTTCTTT; cdr3_aa: CASSRTGTGVAGTEAFF
clone_size: few; j_call: TRBJ2-3; v_call: TRBV12-3/TRBV12-4; d_call: -; cdr3_nt: TGTGCCAGCAGTCACCAGGGGGGAGAGCAGTATTTT; cdr3_aa: CASSHQGGEQYF
clone_size: -; j_call: TRBJ2-5; v_call: TRBV7-3; d_call: TRBD1; cdr3_nt: TGTGCCAGCAGCTTCAACTCGGGACAGCAAGAGACCCAGTACTTC; cdr3_aa: CASSFNSGQQETQYF
clone_size: -; j_call: TRBJ1-4; v_call: TRBV5-8; d_call: -; cdr3_nt: TGTGCCAGCAGCTTGGGAGGTACAGCAGAAAAACTGTTTTTT; cdr3_aa: CASSLGGTAEKLFF
clone_size: -; j_call: TRBJ2-6; v_call: TRBV18; d_call: -; cdr3_nt: TGTGCCAGCTCACCGCCTGGCGGACATTCTGGGGCCAACGTCCTGACTTTC; cdr3_aa: CASSPPGGHSGANVLTF
clone_size: -; j_call: TRBJ2-2; v_call: TRBV28; d_call: -; cdr3_nt: TGTGCCAGCAGACTAGCAGGGTCCGGGGAGCTGTTTTTT; cdr3_aa: CASRLAGSGELFF
clone_size: -; j_call: TRBJ2-7; v_call: TRBV6-5; d_call: -; cdr3_nt: TGTGCCAGCAGTTCCGAAGCACTCACCTACGAGCAGTACTTC; cdr3_aa: CASSSEALTYEQYF
clone_size: -; j_call: TRBJ1-2; v_call: TRBV5-8; d_call: -; cdr3_nt: TGTGCCAGCAGCGGGGGACCTCATGGCTACACCTTC; cdr3_aa: CASSGGPHGYTF
clone_size: -; j_call: TRBJ1-1; v_call: TRBV5-1; d_call: TRBD1; cdr3_nt: TGCGCCAGCAGCTGGTCCGGGACAGATATGACCGAAGCTTTCTTT; cdr3_aa: CASSWSGTDMTEAFF
clone_size: few; j_call: TRBJ1-2; v_call: TRBV10-2; d_call: -; cdr3_nt: TGCGCCAGCAGTGGACAGTCCTATGGCTACACCTTC; cdr3_aa: CASSGQSYGYTF
clone_size: few; j_call: TRBJ1-2; v_call: TRBV2; d_call: -; cdr3_nt: TGTGCCAGCATGGGTTCTGGTCTCTATGGCTACACCTTC; cdr3_aa: CASMGSGLYGYTF
clone_size: -; j_call: TRBJ2-1; v_call: TRBV6-5; d_call: TRBD2; cdr3_nt: TGTGCCAGCAGTTACTCCGAGCGGGGTTACAATGAGCAGTTCTTC; cdr3_aa: CASSYSERGYNEQFF
clone_size: -; j_call: TRBJ2-7; v_call: TRBV20-1; d_call: -; cdr3_nt: TGCAGTGCTAGAGATGGGCAGATAAACACCTACGAGCAGTACTTC; cdr3_aa: CSARDGQINTYEQYF
clone_size: many; j_call: TRBJ1-1; v_call: TRBV2; d_call: TRBD1; cdr3_nt: TGTGCCAGCACAACGGGACAGTTGAACACTGAAGCTTTCTTT; cdr3_aa: CASTTGQLNTEAFF
clone_size: -; j_call: TRBJ2-3; v_call: TRBV20-1; d_call: TRBD2; cdr3_nt: TGCAGTGCTAGAGTACTAAGTAGCGGGGCCGGAGATACGCAGTATTTT; cdr3_aa: CSARVLSSGAGDTQYF
clone_size: many; j_call: TRBJ2-3; v_call: TRBV6-4; d_call: -; cdr3_nt: TGTGCCAGCAGTCTGACGGCGGGGAGCACAGATACGCAGTATTTT; cdr3_aa: CASSLTAGSTDTQYF
clone_size: few; j_call: TRBJ2-2; v_call: TRBV12-3/TRBV12-4; d_call: TRBD2; cdr3_nt: TGTGCCAGCAGAACTAGCGGGGAGTCCGGGGAGCTGTTTTTT; cdr3_aa: CASRTSGESGELFF
clone_size: -; j_call: TRBJ1-6; v_call: TRBV6-6; d_call: TRBD1; cdr3_nt: TGTGCCAGCAGTTACTGGGACAGGGCTTCACCCCTCCACTTT; cdr3_aa: CASSYWDRASPLHF